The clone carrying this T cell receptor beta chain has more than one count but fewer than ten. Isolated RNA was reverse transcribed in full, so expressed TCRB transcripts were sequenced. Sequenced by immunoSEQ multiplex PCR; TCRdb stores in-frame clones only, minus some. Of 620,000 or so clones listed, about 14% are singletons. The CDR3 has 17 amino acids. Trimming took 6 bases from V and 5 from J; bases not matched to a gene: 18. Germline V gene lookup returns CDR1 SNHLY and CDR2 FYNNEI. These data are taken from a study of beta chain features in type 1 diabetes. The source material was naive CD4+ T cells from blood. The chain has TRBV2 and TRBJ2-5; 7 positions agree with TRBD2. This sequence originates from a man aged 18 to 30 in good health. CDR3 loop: CASRPPFVAGAGETQYF. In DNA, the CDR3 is TGTGCCAGCAGACCCCCATTTGTTGCGGGAGCTGGGGAGACCCAGTACTTC.